This passage covers 10 T cell receptor beta chains from one sample sequenced in a study of human versus mouse CDR3 diversity and MHC coevolution (dated 2017 in TCRdb). Library method: the immunoSEQ multiplex PCR assay. Entries here come from immuneACCESS through TCRdb and include only in-frame sequences with V and J called. Some clones fail to appear in such tables; in the studies checked, an unresolved V gene covers under half of the shortfall, and the cause of the remainder is unknown. This sample lists some 80,000 clones; approximately 90% were detected once. 0.15% of the sample is held by the ten biggest clonotypes. Sequenced material: naive CD4+ T cells from blood. Reading the label with the study, this specimen's cell subset or site is: CD45RO-negative CD62L-positive naive CD4 T cells. These receptors all come from a person aged 25 to 69 in good health.

Written as DNA, the CDR3 is TGTGCCAGCAGTACCTCCGGGACAGGGGGCGGGTTAGAGACCCAGTACTTC. Protein: CASSTSGTGGGLETQYF. The J gene is TRBJ2-5, the V gene TRBV28; TRBD1 matches 12 bases. This CDR3 is built from 17 residues. Trimming at V came to 5 bases and at J to 4 bases, leaving 11 bases not matched to a gene. The germline V gene encodes CDR1 MDHEN and CDR2 SYDVKM. The full variable domain, with the rest looked up from reference TRBV28 and TRBJ2-5, is DVKVTQSSRYLVKRTGEKVFLECVQDMDHENMFWYRQDPGLGLRLIYFSYDVKMKEKGDIPEGYSVSREKKERFSLILESASTNQTSMYLCASSTSGTGGGLETQYFGPGTRLLVL.

In this sample, this clone turned up a few times. The CDR3 DNA reads as TGTGCCAGCAGCTTAGACACACAGCCCCAGCATTTT. It is translated as CASSLDTQPQHF. The chain is built from TRBV5-4 and TRBJ1-5; D call uncertain. CDR1 and CDR2 (germline): SGHNT, YYREEE (reference sequence). The V end lost 2 bases, the J end lost 7 bases, and 7 bases lay between the germline ends. The CDR3 covers 12 residues.

This clone is a singleton in its sample. The chain links TRBV27 to TRBJ1-6, with D possibly being TRBD1 (5 bases). V lost 2 bases and J lost 7, with 12 bases in between. This CDR3 has 15 amino acids. Germline V gene lookup returns CDR1 MNHEY and CDR2 SMNVEV (reference sequence). The CDR3 DNA reads as TGTGCCAGCAGTTTAGGGGGGGTTGGGAATTCACCCCTCCACTTT. Translated, it gives CASSLGGVGNSPLHF.

The CDR3 DNA is TGTGCCAGCAGTGAAGTCGCCGGGACACAGTTTAATGCTGAAGCTTTCTTT. This gives the protein CASSEVAGTQFNAEAFF. This sequence joins TRBV6-1 and TRBJ1-1; D possibly corresponds to TRBD1 (6 bases). The CDR3 is 17 residues long. Germline V gene sequence: CDR1 MNHNS, CDR2 SASEGT. The V end lost 1 base, the J end lost 6 bases, and 21 bases lay between the germline ends.

The chain uses TRBV18 and TRBJ1-4; possibly TRBD1 for D (5 bases). Per the germline V gene, CDR1 is KGHSH and CDR2 is LQKENI. Trimming left V 3 bases short and J 8 bases short, with 13 bases between. This CDR3 has 14 residues. The CDR3 DNA reads TGTGCCAGCTCACCGGGGGAGGGCGCCGAAAAACTGTTTTTT. Protein product: CASSPGEGAEKLFF.

This rearrangement joins TRBV10-3 to TRBJ1-6; 7 bases fit TRBD1. The CDR3 is 14 amino acids. Germline loops: CDR1 ENHRY, CDR2 SYGVKD. V dropped 7 bases and J dropped 7; count of bases not matched to a gene: 7. CDR3 region: CAITSDRENSPLHF. CDR3 in DNA: TGTGCCATCACCTCCGACAGGGAAAATTCACCCCTCCACTTT.

J is TRBJ2-1 and V is TRBV5-4, with D tentatively TRBD2 (5 bases). Germline lookup yields CDR1 SGHNT and CDR2 YYREEE (reference sequence). V lost 4 bases and J lost 1, with 21 bases in between. The CDR3 has 18 amino acids. CDR3 region: CASSPATRRGTSYNEQFF. The CDR3, as DNA: TGTGCCAGCAGCCCCGCCACGCGCCGGGGAACGTCCTACAATGAGCAGTTCTTC. The full variable domain, completed using reference TRBV5-4 and TRBJ2-1, is ETGVTQSPTHLIKTRGQQVTLRCSSQSGHNTVSWYQQALGQGPQFIFQYYREEENGRGNFPPRFSGLQFPNYSSELNVNALELDDSALYLCASSPATRRGTSYNEQFFGPGTRLTVL.

The rearrangement links TRBV5-1 to TRBJ2-2; 12 positions match TRBD1. The CDR3 covers 16 residues. The junction had 7 bases not matched to a gene; V was cut back by 4 bases and J by 6 bases. Germline-derived CDR1 and CDR2 are SGHRS and YFSETQ. The DNA of the CDR3 is TGCGCCAGCAGCCCACCGGGACAGGGGGCATCCGGGGAGCTGTTTTTT. It translates to CASSPPGQGASGELFF.

This chain joins TRBV29-1 and TRBJ2-3; D may be TRBD1 (6 bases). This CDR3 contains 12 residues. V lost 6 bases and J 6 bases, leaving 13 bases between the germline ends. Looked up from germline, CDR1 is SQVTM and CDR2 is ANQGSEA. The CDR3 spells CSVNRDVDTQYF. CDR3 nucleotides: TGCAGCGTAAACAGGGATGTGGATACGCAGTATTTT.

The rearrangement links TRBV4-1 to TRBJ1-5; D not resolved. Between the trimmed V and J ends, which lost 0 bases and 6 bases, there was a span of 9 bases. CDR1 is MGHRA, CDR2 YSYEKL, per germline. The CDR3 covers 14 residues. The CDR3 loop is CASSQEGLGQPQHF. The CDR3 coding sequence is TGCGCCAGCAGCCAAGAAGGACTAGGTCAGCCCCAGCATTTT.